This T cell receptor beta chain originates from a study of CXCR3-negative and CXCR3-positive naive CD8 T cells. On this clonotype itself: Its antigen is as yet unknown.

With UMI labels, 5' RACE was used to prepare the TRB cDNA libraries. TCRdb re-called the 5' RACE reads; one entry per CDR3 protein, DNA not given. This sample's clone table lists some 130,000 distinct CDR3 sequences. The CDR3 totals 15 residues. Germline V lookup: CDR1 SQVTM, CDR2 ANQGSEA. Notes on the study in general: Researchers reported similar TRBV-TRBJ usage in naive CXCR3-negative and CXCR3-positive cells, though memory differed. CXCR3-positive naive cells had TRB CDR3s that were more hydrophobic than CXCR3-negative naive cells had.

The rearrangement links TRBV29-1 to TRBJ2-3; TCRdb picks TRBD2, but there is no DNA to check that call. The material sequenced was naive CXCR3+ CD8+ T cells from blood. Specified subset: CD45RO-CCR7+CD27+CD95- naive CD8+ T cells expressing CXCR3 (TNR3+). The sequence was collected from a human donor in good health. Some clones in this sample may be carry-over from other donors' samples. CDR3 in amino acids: CSVALAEENTDTQYF.